Listed here is a single T cell receptor (beta chain). The CDR3 loop spans 12 amino acids. Trimming took off 4 bases at V and 4 bases at J, with 7 bases between the two ends. CDR1 is SGHDT, CDR2 YYEEEE, per germline. The data were produced by immunoSEQ multiplex PCR, yet TCRdb's version contains in-frame clones alone and is incomplete. Among about 600,000 clones listed, roughly 95% were seen once. This specimen comes from a study of shared clonotypes between healthy human individuals. Study-wide background: For every donor, three CD4 naive, three CD4 memory, two CD8 naive and one CD8 memory plates were used.

CD45RO-negative, CCR7-positively selected cells formed the naive CD8 fraction, excluding terminally differentiated effector memory CD45RA+ cells. The chain joins TRBV5-6 to TRBJ2-3; D is uncertain. Source material: naive CD8+ T cells sorted from blood. The clonotype comes from a woman under 40 in good health. CDR3 DNA: TGTGCCAGCAGCCGTATCTCAGATACGCAGTATTTT. Translated: CASSRISDTQYF.